This TCR beta chain is drawn from a study of blood T cell repertoires in COVID-19. Study context: Both acute and convalescent COVID-19 samples were obtained from the United States, Italy and Spain.

In this sample, this clone turned up once. The CDR3 spans 14 residues. The V gene lost 0 bases and the J gene lost 5 bases, with 7 bases spanning the gap. The germline gives CDR1 MNHNS, CDR2 SASEGT. Clones were read by immunoSEQ multiplex PCR, and TCRdb kept only the in-frame ones, dropping some. Here the sample spans about 260,000 clones, about 88% being singletons. This rearrangement joins TRBV6-1 to TRBJ1-4; D is undetermined. The TCR sequence derives from a woman aged 25-40 years with COVID-19, enrolled during active disease. Sequenced: peripheral blood. DNA for the CDR3: TGTGCCAGCAGTGAAGCCGGGTTAAATGAAAAACTGTTTTTT. This sequence encodes CASSEAGLNEKLFF.